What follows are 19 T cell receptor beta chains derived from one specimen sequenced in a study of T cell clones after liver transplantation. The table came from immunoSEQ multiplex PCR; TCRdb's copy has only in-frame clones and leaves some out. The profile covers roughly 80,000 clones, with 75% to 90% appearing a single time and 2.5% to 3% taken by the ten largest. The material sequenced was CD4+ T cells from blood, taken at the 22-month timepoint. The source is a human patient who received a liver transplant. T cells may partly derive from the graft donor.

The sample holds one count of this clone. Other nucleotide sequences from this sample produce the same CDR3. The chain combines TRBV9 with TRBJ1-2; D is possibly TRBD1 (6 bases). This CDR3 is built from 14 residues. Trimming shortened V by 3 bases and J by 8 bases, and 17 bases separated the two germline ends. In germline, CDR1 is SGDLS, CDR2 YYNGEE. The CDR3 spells CASSGGPLSGGYTF. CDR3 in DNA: TGTGCCAGCAGCGGGGGGCCACTATCCGGGGGCTACACCTTC.

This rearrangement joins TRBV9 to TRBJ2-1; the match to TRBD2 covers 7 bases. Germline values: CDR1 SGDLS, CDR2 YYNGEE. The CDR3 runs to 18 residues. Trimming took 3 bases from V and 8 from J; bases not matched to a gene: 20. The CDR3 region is CASSANPGGAGAGHEQFF. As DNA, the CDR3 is TGTGCCAGCAGCGCGAACCCTGGTGGGGCGGGAGCTGGGCATGAGCAGTTCTTC.

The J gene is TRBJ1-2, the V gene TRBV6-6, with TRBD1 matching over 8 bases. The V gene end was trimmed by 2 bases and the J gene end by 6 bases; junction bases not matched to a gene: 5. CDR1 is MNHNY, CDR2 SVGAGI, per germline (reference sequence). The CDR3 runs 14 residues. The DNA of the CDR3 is TGTGCCAGCAGTTACCTGCCGACAGGGGATGGCTACACCTTC. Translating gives CASSYLPTGDGYTF.

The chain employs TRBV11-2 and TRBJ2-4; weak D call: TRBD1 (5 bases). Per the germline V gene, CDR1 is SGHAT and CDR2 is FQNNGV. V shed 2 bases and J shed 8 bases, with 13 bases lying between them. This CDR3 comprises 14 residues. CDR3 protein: CASSLTLQGYIQYF. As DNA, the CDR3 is TGTGCCAGCAGCTTAACTCTGCAGGGTTACATTCAGTACTTC.

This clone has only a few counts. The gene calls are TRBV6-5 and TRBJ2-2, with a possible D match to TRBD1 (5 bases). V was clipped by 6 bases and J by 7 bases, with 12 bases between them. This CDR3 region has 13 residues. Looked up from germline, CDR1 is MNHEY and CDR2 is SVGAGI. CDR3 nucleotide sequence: TGTGCCAGCAGCTCCCTGCAGGGCGGGGAGCTGTTTTTT. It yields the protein CASSSLQGGELFF.

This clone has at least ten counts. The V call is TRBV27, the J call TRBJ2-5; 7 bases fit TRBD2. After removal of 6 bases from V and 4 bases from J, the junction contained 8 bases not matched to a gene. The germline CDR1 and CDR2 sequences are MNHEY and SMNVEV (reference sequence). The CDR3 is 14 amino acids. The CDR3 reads CASRPDRGVETQYF. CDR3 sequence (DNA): TGTGCCAGCAGACCCGATCGGGGGGTAGAGACCCAGTACTTC.

The chain's CDR3 is CASSVAGGTTDTQYF. CDR3 bases: TGTGCCAGCAGCGTAGCGGGGGGCACCACAGATACGCAGTATTTT. The V gene is TRBV2, the J gene TRBJ2-3; 10 nucleotides align to TRBD2. In germline, CDR1 is SNHLY, CDR2 FYNNEI. The ends lost 6 bases at V and 2 bases at J; junction bases unmatched: 5. The CDR3 is 15 residues long.

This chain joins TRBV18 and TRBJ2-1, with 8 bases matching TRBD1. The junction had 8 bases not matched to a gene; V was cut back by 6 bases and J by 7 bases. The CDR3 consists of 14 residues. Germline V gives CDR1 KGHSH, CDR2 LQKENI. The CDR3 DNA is TGTGCCAGCTCCTCGACAGGGGATTTGAATGAGCAGTTCTTC. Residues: CASSSTGDLNEQFF.

For the CDR3, the DNA is TGTGCCAGTAGCATTACGGGAGGAACGACAGATACGCAGTATTTT. Amino acid sequence: CASSITGGTTDTQYF. The chain employs TRBV19 and TRBJ2-3; 7 bases align to TRBD2. The V and J ends lost 6 bases and 3 bases, in that order; junction bases with no gene match: 9. Germline CDR1 and CDR2: LNHDA and SQIVND (reference sequence). CDR3 length equals 15 residues.

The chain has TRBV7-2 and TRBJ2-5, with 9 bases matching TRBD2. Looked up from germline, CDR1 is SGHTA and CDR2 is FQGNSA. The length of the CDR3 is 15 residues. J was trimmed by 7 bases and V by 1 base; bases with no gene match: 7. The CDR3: CASSLDRREGGTQYF. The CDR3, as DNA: TGTGCCAGCAGCTTAGATCGGCGGGAGGGGGGGACCCAGTACTTC.

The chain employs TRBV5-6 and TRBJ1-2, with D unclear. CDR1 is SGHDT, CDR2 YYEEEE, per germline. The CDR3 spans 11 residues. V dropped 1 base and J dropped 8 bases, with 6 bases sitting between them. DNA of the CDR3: TGTGCCAGCAGCTTGAACGTGGGCTACACCTTC. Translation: CASSLNVGYTF.

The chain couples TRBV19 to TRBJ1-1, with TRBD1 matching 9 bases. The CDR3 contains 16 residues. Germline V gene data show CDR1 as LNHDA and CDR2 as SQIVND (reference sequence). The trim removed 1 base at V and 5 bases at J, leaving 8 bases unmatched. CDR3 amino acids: CASSIGGDRARTEAFF. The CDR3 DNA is TGTGCCAGTAGTATAGGCGGGGACAGGGCACGGACTGAAGCTTTCTTT.

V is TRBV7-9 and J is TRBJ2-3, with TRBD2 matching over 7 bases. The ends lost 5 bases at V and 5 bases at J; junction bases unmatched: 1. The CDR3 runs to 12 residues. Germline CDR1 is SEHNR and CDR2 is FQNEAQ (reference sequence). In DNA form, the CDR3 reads TGTGCCAGCAGCACGGGAGGAGATACGCAGTATTTT. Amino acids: CASSTGGDTQYF.

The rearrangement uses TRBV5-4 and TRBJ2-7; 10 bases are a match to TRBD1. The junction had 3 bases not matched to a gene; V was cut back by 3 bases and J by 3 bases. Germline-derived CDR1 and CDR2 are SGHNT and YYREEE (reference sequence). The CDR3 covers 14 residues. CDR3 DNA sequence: TGTGCCAGCAGCTCCGGGACAGGGGTCTACGAGCAGTACTTC. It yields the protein CASSSGTGVYEQYF.

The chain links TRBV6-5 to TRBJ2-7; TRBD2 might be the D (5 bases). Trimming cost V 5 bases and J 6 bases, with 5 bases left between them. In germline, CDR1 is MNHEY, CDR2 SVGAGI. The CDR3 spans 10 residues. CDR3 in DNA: TGTGCCAGCAGTCGGGGCGAGCAGTACTTC. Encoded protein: CASSRGEQYF.

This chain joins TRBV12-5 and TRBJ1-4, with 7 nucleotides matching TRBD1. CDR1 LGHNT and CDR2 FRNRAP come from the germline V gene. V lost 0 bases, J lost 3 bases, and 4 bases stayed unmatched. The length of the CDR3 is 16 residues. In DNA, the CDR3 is TGTGCTAGTGGTTTGGTACGGACAGGACCTAATGAAAAACTGTTTTTT. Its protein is CASGLVRTGPNEKLFF. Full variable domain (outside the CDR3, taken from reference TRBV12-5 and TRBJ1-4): DARVTQTPRHKVTEMGQEVTMRCQPILGHNTVFWYRQTMMQGLELLAYFRNRAPLDDSGMPKDRFSAEMPDATLATLKIQPSEPRDSAVYFCASGLVRTGPNEKLFFGSGTQLSVL.

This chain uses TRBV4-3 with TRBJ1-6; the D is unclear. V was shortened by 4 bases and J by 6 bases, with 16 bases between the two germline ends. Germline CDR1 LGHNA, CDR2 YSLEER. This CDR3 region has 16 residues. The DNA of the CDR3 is TGCGCCAGCAGCCCAGACCCGGGAATTGGTAATTCACCCCTCCACTTT. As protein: CASSPDPGIGNSPLHF.

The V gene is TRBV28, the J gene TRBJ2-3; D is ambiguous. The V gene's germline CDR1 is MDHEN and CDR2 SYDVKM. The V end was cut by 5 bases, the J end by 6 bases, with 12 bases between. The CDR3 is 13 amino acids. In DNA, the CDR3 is TGTGCCAGCAGTCCAGGAAGGTTGGATACGCAGTATTTT. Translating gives CASSPGRLDTQYF.

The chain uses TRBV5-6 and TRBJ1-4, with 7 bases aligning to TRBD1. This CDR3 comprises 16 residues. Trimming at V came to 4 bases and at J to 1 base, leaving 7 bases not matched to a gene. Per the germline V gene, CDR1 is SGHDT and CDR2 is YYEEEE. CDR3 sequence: CASSALRTGTNEKLFF. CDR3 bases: TGTGCCAGCAGCGCCCTCCGGACAGGAACTAATGAAAAACTGTTTTTT.